The 19 T cell receptor beta chains listed next were all sequenced from one sample in a study of T cells in Graves' hyperthyroidism and ophthalmopathy. From RNA transcripts, TCR beta CDR3 regions were amplified. The HTBI primer set was used in a first-round RT-PCR of the TCR CDR3. TCRdb re-called the multiplex PCR reads with MiXCR, one entry per CDR3 protein. The sample yields about 600,000 distinct CDR3 sequences, more than 14% seen once. Sequencing used blood. These TCRs come from a woman between 45 and 65 years old with Graves' ophthalmopathy.

This clonotype has at least ten counts. The chain recombines TRBV12-5 with TRBJ2-7; the match to TRBD2 covers 11 bases. From germline, CDR1 is LGHNT and CDR2 FRNRAP. Trimming cost V 5 bases and J 0 bases; bases outside gene matches: 9. The CDR3 length is 17 residues. In DNA form, the CDR3 reads TGTGCTAGTGGTAGAGGACAGGGACTAGCGGACTCCTACGAGCAGTACTTC. It codes for CASGRGQGLADSYEQYF.

This clonotype was seen a few times. The chain is built from TRBV4-3 and TRBJ2-1, with D maybe TRBD2 (6 bases). With 4 bases removed from V and 8 bases from J, the gap between germline ends came to 18 bases. The CDR3 is 15 residues long. Germline V gene sequence: CDR1 LGHNA, CDR2 YSLEER. The CDR3 protein is CASSLIAASRDEQFF. Written as DNA, the CDR3 is TGCGCCAGCAGCCTAATAGCGGCGTCAAGGGATGAGCAGTTCTTC.

The V gene is TRBV4-3, the J gene TRBJ1-1; a weak D match, TRBD1 (6 bases). The V and J ends lost 0 bases and 1 base respectively, with 21 bases between them. Germline-derived CDR1 and CDR2 are LGHNA and YSLEER. There are 19 residues in the CDR3. The CDR3 DNA is TGCGCCAGCAGCCAAGATGGGGGCCGGGGGGCCCCTGAGAACACTGAAGCTTTCTTT. Translated: CASSQDGGRGAPENTEAFF.

This clonotype has at least ten counts. The chain carries TRBV20-1 and TRBJ2-1, with 8 bases matching TRBD2. CDR1 DFQATT and CDR2 SNEGSKA come from the germline V gene (reference sequence). This CDR3 spans 15 amino acids. Trimming at V came to 3 bases and at J to 2 bases, leaving 6 bases not matched to a gene. The CDR3, as DNA: TGCAGTGCTAGCTCAACTAGCGGACCCTACAATGAGCAGTTCTTC. This translates into CSASSTSGPYNEQFF.

This clonotype was observed at least ten times. The chain combines TRBV2 with TRBJ1-1; D not certain. The CDR3 length is 12 residues. Per the germline V gene, CDR1 is SNHLY and CDR2 is FYNNEI. Trimming stripped 4 bases from V and 4 bases from J, with 7 bases between. DNA for the CDR3: TGTGCCAGCAGTGTTCGGGGCACTGAAGCTTTCTTT. This translates into CASSVRGTEAFF.

This clonotype has ten or more counts. The V gene is TRBV7-8, the J gene TRBJ2-2, with TRBD2 matching 8 bases. The CDR3 length is 14 residues. Germline CDR1 and CDR2: SGHVS and FQNEAQ. Trimming removed 5 bases from V and 7 bases from J; junction bases left unmatched: 6. As DNA, the CDR3 is TGTGCCAGCAGCCGGGGGGGGCAACACGGGGAGCTGTTTTTT. Translated: CASSRGGQHGELFF. Looking up the rest from reference TRBV7-8 and TRBJ2-2 gives the full variable domain: GAGVSQSPRYKVAKRGQDVALRCDPISGHVSLFWYQQALGQGPEFLTYFQNEAQLDKSGLPSDRFFAERPEGSVSTLKIQRTQQEDSAVYLCASSRGGQHGELFFGEGSRLTVL.

This clonotype has at least ten counts. This chain uses TRBV3-1 with TRBJ2-7, with 10 bases lining up with TRBD1. Germline V gives CDR1 LGHDT, CDR2 YNNKEL (reference sequence). The trim removed 0 bases at V and 6 bases at J, leaving 11 bases unmatched. The length of the CDR3 is 17 residues. This chain's CDR3 is CASSQDIPRTGGLEQYF. The CDR3 DNA sequence: TGTGCCAGCAGCCAAGATATCCCCCGGACAGGGGGTCTCGAGCAGTACTTC.

This clonotype showed up many times. V and J are TRBV4-1 and TRBJ2-1, with 13 bases identical to TRBD2. The trim removed 3 bases at V and 6 bases at J, leaving 5 bases unmatched. The CDR3 contains 16 residues. Germline loops: CDR1 MGHRA, CDR2 YSYEKL. The chain's CDR3 is CASSHPTSGRVNEQFF. The DNA for the CDR3 is TGCGCCAGCAGCCACCCTACTAGCGGGAGGGTCAATGAGCAGTTCTTC.

Only a few counts were recorded for this clonotype. The CDR3 loop is CATSDPPPGTSGGGEQFF. DNA for the CDR3: TGTGCCACCAGTGATCCCCCCCCCGGGACTAGCGGAGGTGGTGAGCAGTTCTTC. The chain couples TRBV24-1 to TRBJ2-1; 11 positions match TRBD2. The V and J ends lost 3 bases and 9 bases, in that order; junction bases with no gene match: 15. This CDR3 has 18 residues. Per germline, CDR1 KGHDR and CDR2 SFDVKD.

V and J are TRBV6-2 or TRBV6-3 and TRBJ2-1; D ambiguous. Germline CDR1 and CDR2: MNHEY and SVGEGT. The CDR3 has 16 residues. Trimming left V 0 bases short and J 4 bases short, with 13 bases between. CDR3 in DNA: TGTGCCAGCAGTTACTCTACCCAGAAAGTTTACAATGAGCAGTTCTTC. It yields the protein CASSYSTQKVYNEQFF.

This clonotype was counted at least ten times. The chain uses TRBV18 and TRBJ2-3; D may be TRBD1 (6 bases). V was cut by 1 base and J by 7 bases, with 12 bases left in between. Germline V CDR1 and CDR2: KGHSH, LQKENI. The CDR3 is 14 amino acids. Written as DNA, the CDR3 is TGTGCCAGCTCACCACGGGACAATTCATATACGCAGTATTTT. It codes for CASSPRDNSYTQYF.

This sequence joins TRBV5-5 and TRBJ2-3; D perhaps matches TRBD2 (5 bases). The V and J ends lost 4 bases and 5 bases respectively, with 26 bases between them. Germline CDR1 and CDR2: SGHKS and YYEKEE (reference sequence). The CDR3 loop spans 18 amino acids. The CDR3 loop is CASSPIGRTATWVDTQYF. The CDR3, as DNA: TGTGCCAGCAGCCCGATCGGCCGGACTGCCACTTGGGTAGATACGCAGTATTTT.

This clonotype was recorded at least ten times. This chain connects TRBV6-1 to TRBJ2-5; either TRBD1 or TRBD2 may supply D (5 bases each). Germline loops: CDR1 MNHNS, CDR2 SASEGT. The V end was cut by 5 bases, the J end by 5 bases, with 12 bases between. CDR3 length equals 13 residues. The CDR3 here is CASSQGTWETQYF. CDR3 bases: TGTGCCAGCAGTCAAGGGACCTGGGAGACCCAGTACTTC.

The gene calls are TRBV4-3 and TRBJ2-7, with 7 bases fitting TRBD1. V was pared by 3 bases and J by 3 bases, with 8 bases of the junction left unmatched. The germline gives CDR1 LGHNA, CDR2 YSLEER. The CDR3 has 15 amino acids. The CDR3 spells CASSQADRAGYEQYF. In DNA form, the CDR3 reads TGCGCCAGCAGCCAGGCCGACAGGGCCGGCTACGAGCAGTACTTC.

This clonotype was recorded at least ten times. This rearrangement joins TRBV7-2 to TRBJ1-1, with a possible D match to TRBD1 (6 bases). Between the trimmed V and J ends, which lost 1 base and 1 base, there was a span of 10 bases. CDR1 and CDR2 from the germline V gene are SGHTA and FQGNSA. This CDR3 is built from 15 residues. The CDR3 DNA is TGTGCCAGCAGCTTAGAGGGGGGCGGGAACACTGAAGCTTTCTTT. Residues: CASSLEGGGNTEAFF.

A remark on this clonotype: A read error may explain this, as a much larger clone is one base away. This CDR3 is missing its conserved last phenylalanine or tryptophan, likely due to a read error. The chain couples TRBV20-1 to TRBJ1-1; unclear D gene. V lost 0 bases and J 2 bases, leaving 19 bases between the germline ends. Germline V CDR1 and CDR2: DFQATT, SNEGSKA (reference sequence). The CDR3 totals 17 residues. The CDR3, as DNA: TGCAGTGCTAGAGATCTCCGGAACTCACCTAAAAACACTGAAGCTTTCCTT. Protein product: CSARDLRNSPKNTEAFL.

This clonotype was detected only a few times. Possible read error: a much larger clone is one base away. The chain employs TRBV28 and TRBJ2-1; maybe TRBD1 (5 bases). The CDR3 sequence is 17 residues long. The V end lost 3 bases, the J end lost 8 bases, and 23 bases lay between the germline ends. Germline CDR1 and CDR2: MDHEN and SYDVKM. CDR3 in amino acids: CASSLGLDKVRVHEQFF. The CDR3 DNA reads as TGTGCCAGCAGTTTGGGATTGGACAAGGTCAGGGTCCATGAGCAGTTCTTC.

A few counts support this clonotype. The genes are TRBV5-1 and TRBJ1-1; 9 bases agree with TRBD1. V was pared by 5 bases and J by 3 bases, with 2 bases of the junction left unmatched. The CDR3 is 13 residues long. CDR1 is SGHRS, CDR2 YFSETQ, per germline. This CDR3 is CASRGQGDTEAFF. DNA of the CDR3: TGCGCCAGCAGGGGACAGGGCGACACTGAAGCTTTCTTT.

This clonotype was seen at least ten times. This chain connects TRBV18 to TRBJ1-2, with TRBD1 matching 9 bases. The CDR3 loop spans 14 amino acids. Trimming removed 5 bases from V and 3 bases from J; junction bases left unmatched: 4. Germline V gives CDR1 KGHSH, CDR2 LQKENI. This CDR3 is CASSTRQGDYGYTF. In DNA form, the CDR3 reads TGTGCCAGCTCAACCAGACAGGGGGACTATGGCTACACCTTC.